This TCR beta chain was captured in a study of blood T cells in healthy people across ages (dated by TCRdb to between 2015 and 2016). For the study in its entirety: In model experiments, roughly one uniquely barcoded TCR beta cDNA molecule per two T cells was captured by template switching. To track age-related changes in TCR beta repertoire diversity, the study relied on deep sequencing normalized with unique cDNA molecular identifiers. The donors were divided into four age groups: young (average roughly 17 years), middle-aged (approximately 39), aged (62) and long-lived (nearly 85). Donors of different ages were randomly distributed across sequencing lanes to avoid experimental bias. For two donors (one aged 18 to 30 and one aged 80 or older), the study analyzed two additional independent replicas of 1 million unique cDNA reads from the same blood draw. Study-level results and caveats: Observed TCR beta diversity per million T cells fell roughly linearly with age, and a significant reduction was already apparent by age about 38. The percentage of naive T cells measured by flow cytometry correlated strongly with observed TCR beta diversity. Donor CMV infection status was unknown, potentially confounding age-related changes in expanded clonotypes. Conclusive comparison of naive and antigen-experienced compartments was prevented by the profiling of bulk unsorted PBMCs. Compared with the aged group, the long-lived group had more naive CD4+ T cells, fewer expanded clones and increased TCR diversity, suggesting age selection. Estimates of total diversity from one million sequenced T cells were regarded as lower bounds and underestimates.

The roughly 39 donors, aged roughly 6 to 90 years, were systemically healthy Caucasian individuals from Russia. Around 10 milliliters of peripheral blood were collected from each donor into EDTA-treated Vacutainer tubes. Ficoll-Paque density-gradient centrifugation was used to isolate PBMCs, with at least 6 million per sample. Total RNA was extracted from PBMCs with Trizol reagent, with at least 6 micrograms obtained per sample. The percentages of naive CD45RAhigh/CD27high T cells were determined by flow cytometry on a PBMC aliquot from every donor. The CDR3, from cysteine to phenylalanine, totals 22 residues. CDR3 DNA is the only sequence kept; it has 66 bases, read in frame from the first base. The germline V gene sets CDR1 to LGHNA and CDR2 to YNFKEQ. Here V drops 8 bases and J drops 2 bases, and the junction holds 24 bases not matched to any gene. The library was obtained by 5' RACE. The sequencer was an Illumina HiSeq 2500. A second PCR of roughly 7 to 11 cycles was run with a J-beta primer mix and a sample-barcoded 5' primer. A template-switch 5' adaptor carrying 12 random nucleotides introduced a unique molecular identifier onto each TCR beta cDNA molecule. Each sample yielded at least 2.5 million CDR3-containing paired-end reads. All of the RNA was converted into first-strand cDNA using the Mint cDNA synthesis kit, with a TRBC-specific oligonucleotide serving as the primer. All cDNA was treated with uracil-DNA glycosylase and then went through a first 18-cycle PCR with the universal primers M1SS and BC2_uni_R. The authors processed their data as follows. Normalization of each sample was performed by random selection of 1 million high-quality reads, each carrying a distinct molecular identifier. Reads sharing molecular identifiers were discarded rather than binned into consensus sequences. CDR3 identification, clonotype clustering and error correction used MiTCR with a Q25 quality threshold and the strictest error-elimination algorithm. A nonparametric unseen species model with Euler transformation was used to estimate lower-bound total TCR beta diversity. The public reads were quality trimmed at Q25 with fastp and then assembled into clones with MiXCR by TCRdb, keeping productive beta chains. A single entry per CDR3 protein holds the most common genes and DNA from its merged rows. TCRdb's processing, not the authors' own work, is the source of the V and J calls. For this sample there are about 1.5 million distinct CDR3 sequences; 35% to 45% appear just once. The ten largest clones take up about 4% of the sample.

Comment on this clonotype: Its recognized antigen is unknown. Base qualities are not recorded, but no much larger clone differs from it by a single base.

The V and J segments used are TRBV4-2 and TRBJ2-1, and 13 bases in between align with TRBD2. The clonotype originates from a young woman in good health. Sequenced material: blood. The CDR3 protein is CASSYRGGPGTSGVSPYNEQFF. The nucleotides read TGTGCCAGCTCCTACAGGGGGGGGCCCGGGACTAGCGGGGTATCCCCCTACAATGAGCAGTTCTTC.